This T cell receptor beta chain originates from a study of T cells expressing NK-cell markers. For the study at large: Sorted CD3+CD56-NKG2C+, CD3+CD56+NKG2C- and CD3+CD56+NKG2C+ T cells were the source of the TCR beta repertoires. Serological testing identified seven of the eight sequenced donors as HCMV-seropositive and one as seronegative.

The CDR3 runs 14 residues. Germline V lookup: CDR1 MNHEY, CDR2 SVGAGI. For TCR beta, cDNA was produced by 5'RACE template switching with UMIs. After re-calling the 5' RACE reads, TCRdb lists one entry per CDR3 protein, DNA absent. The sample table sets out fewer than 550,000 distinct CDR3 sequences. The chain has TRBV6-5 and TRBJ1-1. The sequenced sample was blood T cells: a sorted CD56 or NKG2C T cell subset, CD4+ or CD8+ T cells, or bulk PBMC T cells (not recorded which). The receptor was derived from a woman in her forties or fifties in good health. CDR3 region: CASSYEGSNTEAFF.